These 9 T cell receptor beta chains came from one sample sequenced in a study of human CD8 memory T cell subsets. Sequencing libraries of TCR beta were made by UMI-labeled 5' RACE. TCRdb re-called the 5' RACE reads and gives one entry per CDR3 protein, without DNA. The sample has 9,500 to 13,000 distinct CDR3 sequences. Material: CD8+ stem-like memory T cells (TSCM and TCM) sorted from PBMCs. Indicated subset: stem-like memory CD8 T cells (TSTEM), CCR7+ PD-1- TIGIT-. These receptors were collected from a human donor in good health.

This chain links TRBV4-1 with TRBJ2-7; lacking DNA, the TRBD2 call made by TCRdb goes unchecked. CDR3 size: 15 residues. Germline V gene lookup returns CDR1 MGHRA and CDR2 YSYEKL. The CDR3 reads CASSQVEGFVYEQYF.

The V and J genes are TRBV4-1 and TRBJ2-5; TCRdb selects TRBD1, and the lack of DNA leaves this call unchecked. The CDR3 extends over 15 amino acids. Germline loops: CDR1 MGHRA, CDR2 YSYEKL. CDR3 region: CASSQGTTDQETQYF.

Considering frequency, this clonotype is medium-sized. V and J are TRBV5-1 and TRBJ2-3; TCRdb's D call, TRBD2, is unchecked because there is no DNA. This CDR3 region has 15 residues. CDR1 and CDR2 from the germline V gene are SGHRS and YFSETQ. This CDR3 is CASKLAGGLVDTQYF.

The chain's CDR3 is CASSLAHSYEQYF. This sequence joins TRBV7-6 and TRBJ2-7. CDR3 length: 13 amino acids. Germline assignment: CDR1 SGHVS and CDR2 FNYEAQ.

The gene calls are TRBV7-6 and TRBJ2-2. This CDR3 spans 13 amino acids. The germline V gene has CDR1 SGHVS and CDR2 FNYEAQ. CDR3 sequence reads: CASSLLYTGELFF.

The V call is TRBV20-1, the J call TRBJ1-2; lacking DNA, the TRBD1 call made by TCRdb goes unchecked. This CDR3 is built from 12 residues. The V gene's germline CDR1 is DFQATT and CDR2 SNEGSKA (reference sequence). The CDR3 loop is CSARGLGDGYTF.

This clonotype is labeled large based on frequency. This chain links TRBV7-9 with TRBJ2-7; TCRdb gives TRBD1 as the D gene, but with no DNA this cannot be confirmed. The CDR3 contains 17 residues. CDR1 is SEHNR and CDR2 is FQNEAQ in the germline V gene (reference sequence). The CDR3 loop is CASSSPRGNLNLYEQYF.

The chain joins TRBV4-2 to TRBJ1-3; TCRdb calls TRBD1, which cannot be checked without DNA. Germline loops: CDR1 LGHNA, CDR2 YNFKEQ. The CDR3 has 16 residues. CDR3 amino acids: CASSQHTGYAGNTIYF.

This chain joins TRBV25-1 and TRBJ2-7; TCRdb calls TRBD2, which cannot be checked without DNA. Germline CDR1 is MGHDK and CDR2 is SYGVNS. The CDR3 loop spans 16 amino acids. Here the CDR3 reads CASSELAGERGIEQYF.